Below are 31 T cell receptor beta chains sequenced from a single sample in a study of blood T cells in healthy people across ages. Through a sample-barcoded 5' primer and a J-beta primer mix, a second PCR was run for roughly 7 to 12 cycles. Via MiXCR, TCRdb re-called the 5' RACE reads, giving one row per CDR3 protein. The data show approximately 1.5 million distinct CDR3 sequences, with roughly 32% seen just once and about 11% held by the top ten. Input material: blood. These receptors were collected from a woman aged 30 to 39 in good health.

CDR3 residues: CASSYGQGVLTDTQYF. As DNA, the CDR3 is TGTGCCAGCAGTTACGGTCAGGGGGTGTTGACAGATACGCAGTATTTT. The rearrangement links TRBV6-5 to TRBJ2-3; TRBD1 agrees at 7 bases. CDR1 MNHEY and CDR2 SVGAGI come from the germline V gene. The CDR3 consists of 16 residues. Losses at the gene ends were 2 bases for V and 3 bases for J; bases not matched to a gene: 8.

CDR3 sequence reads: CSFSWTGRTYEQYF. CDR3 DNA: TGCAGTTTCAGTTGGACAGGAAGAACCTACGAGCAGTACTTC. The chain is built from TRBV20-1 and TRBJ2-7; TRBD1 matches at 7 bases. This CDR3 has 14 amino acids. V lost 8 bases to trimming and J lost 2 bases; unmatched junction nucleotides: 12. CDR1 and CDR2 from the germline V gene are DFQATT and SNEGSKA (reference sequence).

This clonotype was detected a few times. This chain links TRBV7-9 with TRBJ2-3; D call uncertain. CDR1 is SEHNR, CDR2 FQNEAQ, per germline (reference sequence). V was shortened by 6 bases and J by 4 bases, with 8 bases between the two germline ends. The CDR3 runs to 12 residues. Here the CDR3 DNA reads TGTGCCAGCAGGTGGGATCCAGATACGCAGTATTTT. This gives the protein CASRWDPDTQYF.

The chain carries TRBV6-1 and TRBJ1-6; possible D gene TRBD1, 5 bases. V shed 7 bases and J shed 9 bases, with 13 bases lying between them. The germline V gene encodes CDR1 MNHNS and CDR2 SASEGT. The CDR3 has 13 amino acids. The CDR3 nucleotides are TGTGCCAGCAATCGGGACCTTAGTTCACCCCTCCACTTT. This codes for CASNRDLSSPLHF.

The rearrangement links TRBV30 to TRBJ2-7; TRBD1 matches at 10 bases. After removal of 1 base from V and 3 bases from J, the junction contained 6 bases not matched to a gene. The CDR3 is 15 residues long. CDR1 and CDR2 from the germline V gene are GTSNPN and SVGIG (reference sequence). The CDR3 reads CAWSGLGTGVYEQYF. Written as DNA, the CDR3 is TGTGCCTGGAGTGGGCTCGGGACAGGGGTCTACGAGCAGTACTTC.

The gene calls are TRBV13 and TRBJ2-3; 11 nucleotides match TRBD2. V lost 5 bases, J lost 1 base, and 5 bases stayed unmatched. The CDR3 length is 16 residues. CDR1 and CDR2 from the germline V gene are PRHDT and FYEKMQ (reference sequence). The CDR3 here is CASSVSGGGRTDTQYF. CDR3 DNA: TGTGCCAGCAGCGTTAGCGGGGGGGGCCGCACAGATACGCAGTATTTT.

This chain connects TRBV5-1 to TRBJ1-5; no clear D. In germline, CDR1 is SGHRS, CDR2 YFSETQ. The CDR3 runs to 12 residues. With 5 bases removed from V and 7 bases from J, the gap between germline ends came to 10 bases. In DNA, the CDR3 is TGCGCCAGCAGGACCAGGTGGCAGCCCCAGCATTTT. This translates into CASRTRWQPQHF.

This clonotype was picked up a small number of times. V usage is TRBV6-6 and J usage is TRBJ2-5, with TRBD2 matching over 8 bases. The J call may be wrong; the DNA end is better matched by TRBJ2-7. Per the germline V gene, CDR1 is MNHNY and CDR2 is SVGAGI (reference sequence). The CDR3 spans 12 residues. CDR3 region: CASGFSGNEQYF. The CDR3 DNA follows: TGTGCCAGCGGGTTTAGCGGGAACGAGCAGTACTTC.

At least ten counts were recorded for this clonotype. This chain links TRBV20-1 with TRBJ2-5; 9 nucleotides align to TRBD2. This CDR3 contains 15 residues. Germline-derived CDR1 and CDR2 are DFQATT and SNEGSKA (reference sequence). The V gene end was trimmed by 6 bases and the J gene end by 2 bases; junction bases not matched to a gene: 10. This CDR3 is CSASPGGGAQETQYF. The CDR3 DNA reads TGCAGTGCCTCCCCTGGCGGGGGGGCACAAGAGACCCAGTACTTC.

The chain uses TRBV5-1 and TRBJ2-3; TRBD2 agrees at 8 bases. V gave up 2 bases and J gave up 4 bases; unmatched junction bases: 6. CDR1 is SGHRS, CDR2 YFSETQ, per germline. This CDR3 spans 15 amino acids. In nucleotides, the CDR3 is TGCGCCAGCAGCTTTAGCGGAGCGGGGGCAGATACGCAGTATTTT. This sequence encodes CASSFSGAGADTQYF.

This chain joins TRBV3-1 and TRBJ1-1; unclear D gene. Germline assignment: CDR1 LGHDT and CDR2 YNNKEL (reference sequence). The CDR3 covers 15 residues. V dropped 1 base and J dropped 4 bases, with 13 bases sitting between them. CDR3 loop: CASSQVSRWGTEAFF. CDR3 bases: TGTGCCAGCAGCCAAGTTTCAAGGTGGGGCACTGAAGCTTTCTTT.

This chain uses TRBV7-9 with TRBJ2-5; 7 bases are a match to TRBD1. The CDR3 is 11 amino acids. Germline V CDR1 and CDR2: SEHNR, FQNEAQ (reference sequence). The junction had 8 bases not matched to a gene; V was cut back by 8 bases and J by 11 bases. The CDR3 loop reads CASEDRDEQYF. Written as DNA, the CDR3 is TGTGCCAGCGAAGACAGGGATGAGCAGTACTTC.

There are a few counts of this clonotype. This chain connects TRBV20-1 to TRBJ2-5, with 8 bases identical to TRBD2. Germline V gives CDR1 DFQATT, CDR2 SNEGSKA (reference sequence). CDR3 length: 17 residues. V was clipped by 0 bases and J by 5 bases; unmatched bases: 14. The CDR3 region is CSARDDPSSGREETQYF. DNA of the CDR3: TGCAGTGCTAGAGATGACCCCTCCAGCGGGAGAGAGGAGACCCAGTACTTC.

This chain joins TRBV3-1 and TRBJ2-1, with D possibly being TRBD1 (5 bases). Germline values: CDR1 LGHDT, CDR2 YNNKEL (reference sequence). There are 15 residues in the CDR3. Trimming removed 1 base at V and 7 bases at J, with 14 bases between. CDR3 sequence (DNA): TGTGCCAGCAGCCAAGGGATGGCAGGGTTGAATGAGCAGTTCTTC. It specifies CASSQGMAGLNEQFF.

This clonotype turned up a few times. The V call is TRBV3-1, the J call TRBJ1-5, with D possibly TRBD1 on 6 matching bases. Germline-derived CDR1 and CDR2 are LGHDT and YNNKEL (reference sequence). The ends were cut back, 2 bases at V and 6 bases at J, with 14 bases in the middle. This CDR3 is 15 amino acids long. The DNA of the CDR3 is TGTGCCAGCAGCCAAACGGACAGCGGCGGTCAGCCCCAGCATTTT. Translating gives CASSQTDSGGQPQHF.

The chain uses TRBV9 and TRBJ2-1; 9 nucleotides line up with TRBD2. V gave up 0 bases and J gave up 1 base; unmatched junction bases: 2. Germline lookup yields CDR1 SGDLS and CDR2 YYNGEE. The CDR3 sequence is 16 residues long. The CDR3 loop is CASSVVAGVSYNEQFF. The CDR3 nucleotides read TGTGCCAGCAGCGTAGTAGCGGGAGTGTCCTACAATGAGCAGTTCTTC.

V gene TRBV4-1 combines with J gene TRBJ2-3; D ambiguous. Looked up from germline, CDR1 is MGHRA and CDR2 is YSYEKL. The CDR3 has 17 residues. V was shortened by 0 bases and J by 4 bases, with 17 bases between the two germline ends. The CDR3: CASSQEPLIVLADTQYF. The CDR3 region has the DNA TGCGCCAGCAGCCAAGAGCCCCTAATAGTCCTAGCAGATACGCAGTATTTT.

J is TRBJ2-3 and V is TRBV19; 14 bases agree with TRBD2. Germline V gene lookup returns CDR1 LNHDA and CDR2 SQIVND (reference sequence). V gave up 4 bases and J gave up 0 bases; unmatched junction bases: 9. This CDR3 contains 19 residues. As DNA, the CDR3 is TGTGCCAGTAGTAGACGGGGACTAGCGGGAGTTGCTAGCACAGATACGCAGTATTTT. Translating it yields CASSRRGLAGVASTDTQYF.

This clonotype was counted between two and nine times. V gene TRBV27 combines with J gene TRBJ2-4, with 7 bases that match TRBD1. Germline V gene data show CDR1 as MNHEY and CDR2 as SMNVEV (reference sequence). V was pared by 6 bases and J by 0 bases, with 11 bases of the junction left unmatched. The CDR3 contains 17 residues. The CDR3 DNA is TGTGCCAGCAGCTGCAACAGGGGCATATTAGCCAAAAACATTCAGTACTTC. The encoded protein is CASSCNRGILAKNIQYF.

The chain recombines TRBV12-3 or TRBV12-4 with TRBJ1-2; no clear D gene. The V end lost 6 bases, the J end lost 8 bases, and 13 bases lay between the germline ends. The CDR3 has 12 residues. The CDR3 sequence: CASRTGRRGYTF. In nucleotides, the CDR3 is TGTGCCAGCAGGACCGGACGTCGGGGCTACACCTTC.

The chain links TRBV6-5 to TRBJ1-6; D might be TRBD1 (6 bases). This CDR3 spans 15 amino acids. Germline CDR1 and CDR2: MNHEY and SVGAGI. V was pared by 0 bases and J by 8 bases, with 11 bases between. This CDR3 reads CASSYSGGWDSPLHF. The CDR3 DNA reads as TGTGCCAGCAGTTACTCGGGGGGCTGGGATTCACCCCTCCACTTT.

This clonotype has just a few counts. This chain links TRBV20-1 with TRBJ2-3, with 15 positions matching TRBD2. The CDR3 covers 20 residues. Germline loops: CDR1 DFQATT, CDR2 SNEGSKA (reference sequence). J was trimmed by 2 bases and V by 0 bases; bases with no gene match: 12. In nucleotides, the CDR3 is TGCAGTGCTAGAGATGGGGGACTAGCGGGGGGCCGCCCGTACACAGATACGCAGTATTTT. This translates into CSARDGGLAGGRPYTDTQYF.

CDR3 sequence reads: CASGIRSGYEQYF. In DNA, the CDR3 is TGTGCCAGCGGCATCAGGAGTGGGTACGAGCAGTACTTC. V usage is TRBV27 and J usage is TRBJ2-7, with D unresolved. From germline, CDR1 is MNHEY and CDR2 SMNVEV (reference sequence). Trimming pared 8 bases from V and 4 bases from J, leaving 15 bases between. The CDR3 is made up of 13 amino acids.

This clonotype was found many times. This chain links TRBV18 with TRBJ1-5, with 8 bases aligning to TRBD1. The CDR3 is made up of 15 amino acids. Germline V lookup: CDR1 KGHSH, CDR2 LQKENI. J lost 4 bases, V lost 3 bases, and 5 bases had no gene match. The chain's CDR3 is CASSPDRGGNQPQHF. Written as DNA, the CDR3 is TGTGCCAGCTCACCCGACAGGGGAGGAAATCAGCCCCAGCATTTT.

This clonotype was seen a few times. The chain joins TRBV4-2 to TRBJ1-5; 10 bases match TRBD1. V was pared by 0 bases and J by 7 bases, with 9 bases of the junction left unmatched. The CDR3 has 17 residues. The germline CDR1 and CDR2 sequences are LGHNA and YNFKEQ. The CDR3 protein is CASSQDLSGQGEQPQHF. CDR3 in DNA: TGTGCCAGCAGCCAAGATTTAAGTGGACAGGGGGAACAGCCCCAGCATTTT.

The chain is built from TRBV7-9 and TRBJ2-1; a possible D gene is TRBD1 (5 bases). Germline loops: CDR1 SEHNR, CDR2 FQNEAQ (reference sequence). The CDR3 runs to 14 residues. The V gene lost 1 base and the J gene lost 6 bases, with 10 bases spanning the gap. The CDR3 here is CASSLDVRVNEQFF. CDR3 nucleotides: TGTGCCAGCAGCTTAGACGTCAGGGTCAATGAGCAGTTCTTC.

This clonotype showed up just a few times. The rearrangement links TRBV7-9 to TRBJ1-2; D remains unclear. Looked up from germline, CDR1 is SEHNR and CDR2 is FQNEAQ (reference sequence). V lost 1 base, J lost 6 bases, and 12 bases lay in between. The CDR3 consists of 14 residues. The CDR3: CASSLGSGNDGYTF. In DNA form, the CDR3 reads TGTGCCAGCAGCTTAGGATCGGGGAATGATGGCTACACCTTC.

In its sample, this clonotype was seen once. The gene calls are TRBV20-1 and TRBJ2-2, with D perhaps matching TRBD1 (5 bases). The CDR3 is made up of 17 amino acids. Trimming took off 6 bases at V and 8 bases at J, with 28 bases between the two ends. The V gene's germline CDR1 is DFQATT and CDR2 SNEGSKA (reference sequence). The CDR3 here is CSAPRTDARQLNGELFF. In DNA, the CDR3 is TGCAGTGCACCCCGGACCGACGCCCGACAGCTAAATGGGGAGCTGTTTTTT.

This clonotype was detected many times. CDR3 residues: CASSPVHEQYF. CDR3 bases: TGTGCCAGCAGCCCTGTCCACGAGCAGTACTTC. The chain combines TRBV7-9 with TRBJ2-7; no firm D call. The CDR3 runs to 11 residues. Germline V CDR1 and CDR2: SEHNR, FQNEAQ (reference sequence). With 5 bases removed from V and 5 bases from J, the gap between germline ends came to 7 bases.

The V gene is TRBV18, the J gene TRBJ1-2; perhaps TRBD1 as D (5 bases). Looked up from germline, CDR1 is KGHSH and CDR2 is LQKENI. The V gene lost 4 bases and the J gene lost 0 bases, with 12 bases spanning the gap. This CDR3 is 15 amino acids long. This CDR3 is CASSRQSLANYGYTF. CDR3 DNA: TGTGCCAGCTCACGACAGTCGTTAGCTAACTATGGCTACACCTTC.

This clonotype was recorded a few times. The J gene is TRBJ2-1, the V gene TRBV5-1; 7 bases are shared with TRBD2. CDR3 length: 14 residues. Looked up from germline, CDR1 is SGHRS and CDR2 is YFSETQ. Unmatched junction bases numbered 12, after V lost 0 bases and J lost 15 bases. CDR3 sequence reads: CASSLVGGRATRFF. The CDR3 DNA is TGCGCCAGCAGCTTGGTTGGTGGGAGGGCCACTAGGTTCTTC.